Presented here are 17 T cell receptor beta chains from one specimen sequenced in a study of blood T cell repertoires in COVID-19. Sequencing used immunoSEQ multiplex PCR; TCRdb keeps in-frame clones, though not all of them. The table records fewer than 90,000 clones, approximately 85% of them present only once. Material: peripheral blood. Receptor source: a man between 70 and 80 years old with acute or convalescent COVID-19.

The genes are TRBV4-1 and TRBJ1-1, with D unresolved. The ends were cut back, 2 bases at V and 2 bases at J, with 18 bases in the middle. The CDR3 length is 17 residues. In germline, CDR1 is MGHRA, CDR2 YSYEKL. This CDR3 is CASSQIFAGSKNTEAFF. CDR3 in DNA: TGCGCCAGCAGCCAAATATTTGCCGGGAGTAAAAACACTGAAGCTTTCTTT.

The V and J genes are TRBV5-6 and TRBJ1-5; D remains ambiguous. CDR1 SGHDT and CDR2 YYEEEE come from the germline V gene. The CDR3 runs 13 residues. V was clipped by 0 bases and J by 7 bases, with 8 bases between them. The CDR3 loop is CASSLASGQPQHF. The CDR3 nucleotides are TGTGCCAGCAGCTTGGCATCGGGGCAGCCCCAGCATTTT. The full variable domain, rest sourced from reference TRBV5-6 and TRBJ1-5, is DAGVTQSPTHLIKTRGQQVTLRCSPKSGHDTVSWYQQALGQGPQFIFQYYEEEERQRGNFPDRFSGHQFPNYSSELNVNALLLGDSALYLCASSLASGQPQHFGDGTRLSIL.

This clone was found a few times. The chain links TRBV7-9 to TRBJ2-2; the match to TRBD1 covers 7 bases. Per germline, CDR1 SEHNR and CDR2 FQNEAQ (reference sequence). This CDR3 is built from 16 residues. The V gene end was trimmed by 6 bases and the J gene end by 4 bases; junction bases not matched to a gene: 11. CDR3: CASRSLDRVATGELFF. In DNA, the CDR3 is TGTGCCAGCAGATCCTTAGACAGGGTCGCCACCGGGGAGCTGTTTTTT.

V usage is TRBV5-4 and J usage is TRBJ2-3; perhaps TRBD1 as D (6 bases). The germline V and J ends were trimmed by 4 bases and 2 bases, with 11 bases remaining between them. CDR1 and CDR2 (germline): SGHNT, YYREEE (reference sequence). The CDR3 loop spans 14 amino acids. For the CDR3, the DNA is TGTGCCAGCAGCCGAGGACAGTCCACAGATACGCAGTATTTT. Residues: CASSRGQSTDTQYF.

The chain employs TRBV5-1 and TRBJ2-1; TRBD1 agrees at 7 bases. This CDR3 region has 13 residues. The germline V gene has CDR1 SGHRS and CDR2 YFSETQ. V lost 0 bases and J lost 9; bases outside the gene matches: 3. The CDR3 reads CASSLAAGGEQFF. The DNA for the CDR3 is TGCGCCAGCAGCTTGGCAGCAGGGGGTGAGCAGTTCTTC. The full variable domain, with the rest looked up from reference TRBV5-1 and TRBJ2-1, is KAGVTQTPRYLIKTRGQQVTLSCSPISGHRSVSWYQQTPGQGLQFLFEYFSETQRNKGNFPGRFSGRQFSNSRSEMNVSTLELGDSALYLCASSLAAGGEQFFGPGTRLTVL.

V usage is TRBV7-9 and J usage is TRBJ1-5; possible D gene TRBD1, 5 bases. Trimming removed 5 bases from V and 3 bases from J, with 17 bases in between. The CDR3 spans 16 residues. Germline CDR1 SEHNR, CDR2 FQNEAQ (reference sequence). CDR3 sequence reads: CASSPWGGVSNQPQHF. The CDR3 DNA reads TGTGCCAGCAGCCCCTGGGGGGGGGTTTCCAATCAGCCCCAGCATTTT.

V usage is TRBV10-1 and J usage is TRBJ2-7; D is possibly TRBD1 (8 bases). The CDR3 has 14 amino acids. The germline V gene has CDR1 WNHNN and CDR2 SYGVQD (reference sequence). Trimming pared 6 bases from V and 5 bases from J, leaving 17 bases between. This chain's CDR3 is CASSTTGGAHEQYF. As DNA, the CDR3 is TGCGCCAGCAGCACTACAGGGGGGGCCCACGAGCAGTACTTC.

This chain links TRBV5-5 with TRBJ2-5, with 11 positions matching TRBD1. V shed 4 bases and J 4 bases; nucleotides not matched to a gene: 3. Per the germline V gene, CDR1 is SGHKS and CDR2 is YYEKEE (reference sequence). The length of the CDR3 is 14 residues. Written as DNA, the CDR3 is TGTGCCAGCAGCCCCGGGACAGGGGGAGAGACCCAGTACTTC. Residues: CASSPGTGGETQYF.

The chain is built from TRBV11-2 and TRBJ2-7; TRBD1 aligns across 11 bases. Per the germline V gene, CDR1 is SGHAT and CDR2 is FQNNGV. The CDR3 extends over 14 amino acids. V lost 5 bases and J lost 2; bases outside the gene matches: 2. The CDR3 DNA reads as TGTGCCAGCAGCCGGACAGGGGGCCCCTACGAGCAGTACTTC. This encodes CASSRTGGPYEQYF.

The V call is TRBV9, the J call TRBJ1-3; D possibly corresponds to TRBD1 (6 bases). V shed 4 bases and J shed 5 bases, with 16 bases lying between them. The CDR3 loop spans 15 amino acids. Germline V gives CDR1 SGDLS, CDR2 YYNGEE. CDR3 sequence reads: CASSMDSALRNTIYF. For the CDR3, the DNA is TGTGCCAGCAGCATGGACAGTGCACTTCGAAACACCATATATTTT. The full variable domain, in which reference TRBV9 and TRBJ1-3 provide the parts outside the CDR3, is DSGVTQTPKHLITATGQRVTLRCSPRSGDLSVYWYQQSLDQGLQFLIQYYNGEERAKGNILERFSAQQFPDLHSELNLSSLELGDSALYFCASSMDSALRNTIYFGEGSWLTVV.

V is TRBV6-5 and J is TRBJ2-2; maybe TRBD1 (6 bases). The CDR3 covers 13 residues. Deletions cut 6 bases from V and 7 bases from J, with 12 bases between. Germline CDR1 reads MNHEY; CDR2 reads SVGAGI. The CDR3 DNA sequence: TGTGCCAGCAGGTTACAGGGAGTCGGGGAGCTGTTTTTT. Its translation is CASRLQGVGELFF.

The CDR3 region is CASSYAGGDDSPLHF. The CDR3, as DNA: TGTGCCAGCAGTTACGCGGGGGGCGATGATTCACCCCTCCACTTT. The rearrangement joins TRBV6-5 to TRBJ1-6; perhaps TRBD1 as D (6 bases). Germline CDR1 reads MNHEY; CDR2 reads SVGAGI. This CDR3 region has 15 residues. Between the trimmed V and J ends, which lost 2 bases and 8 bases, there was a span of 13 bases.

Of note for this clone: One junction end does not reproduce the germline sequence, and a read error may be involved. The chain has TRBV4-2 and TRBJ2-7, with 8 nucleotides matching TRBD1. Germline V gene sequence: CDR1 LGHNA, CDR2 YNFKEQ. CDR3 size: 17 residues. The CDR3 nucleotides read TGTGCCAGCAGCCAAGATTTTGTGACAGGGGTCTCCCACGAGCAGTACTTC. Encoded protein: CASSQDFVTGVSHEQYF.

V gene TRBV27 combines with J gene TRBJ2-3, with TRBD2 identical over 8 bases. CDR1 MNHEY and CDR2 SMNVEV come from the germline V gene (reference sequence). There are 16 residues in the CDR3. The trim removed 0 bases at V and 8 bases at J, leaving 10 bases unmatched. The CDR3: CASSLSKSSGPGTQYF. CDR3 coding DNA: TGTGCCAGCAGTTTATCGAAGTCTAGCGGGCCGGGTACGCAGTATTTT.

The rearrangement links TRBV27 to TRBJ2-5, with 10 bases identical to TRBD2. Unmatched junction bases numbered 5, after V lost 3 bases and J lost 4 bases. The CDR3 covers 15 residues. CDR1 is MNHEY, CDR2 SMNVEV, per germline (reference sequence). The chain's CDR3 is CASSFLAGVGETQYF. In DNA form, the CDR3 reads TGTGCCAGCAGTTTCCTAGCGGGAGTGGGAGAGACCCAGTACTTC.

The V and J genes are TRBV7-9 and TRBJ2-7; 9 bases align to TRBD1. Germline V gene lookup returns CDR1 SEHNR and CDR2 FQNEAQ (reference sequence). V lost 2 bases and J lost 6; bases outside the gene matches: 11. This CDR3 contains 16 residues. The CDR3 protein is CASSLWVGQGNIEQYF. Written as DNA, the CDR3 is TGTGCCAGCAGCTTATGGGTAGGACAGGGGAATATCGAGCAGTACTTC.

This chain uses TRBV19 with TRBJ1-5; D call uncertain. CDR1 is LNHDA, CDR2 SQIVND, per germline (reference sequence). This CDR3 is 14 amino acids long. With 5 bases removed from V and 0 bases from J, the gap between germline ends came to 8 bases. This chain's CDR3 is CASSPNYSNQPQHF. CDR3 DNA: TGTGCCAGTAGTCCTAACTATAGCAATCAGCCCCAGCATTTT.